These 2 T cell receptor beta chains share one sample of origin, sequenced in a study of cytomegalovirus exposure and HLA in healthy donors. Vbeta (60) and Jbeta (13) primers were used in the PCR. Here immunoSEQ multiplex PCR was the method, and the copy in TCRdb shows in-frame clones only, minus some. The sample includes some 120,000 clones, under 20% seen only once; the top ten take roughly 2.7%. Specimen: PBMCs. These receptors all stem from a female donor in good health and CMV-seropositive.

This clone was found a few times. Written as DNA, the CDR3 is TGCGCCAGCAGCCCTTCAATAGCGGGGGGCACCGGGGAGCTGTTTTTT. Its translation is CASSPSIAGGTGELFF. The gene calls are TRBV5-1 and TRBJ2-2; TRBD2 matches 10 bases. The germline V gene has CDR1 SGHRS and CDR2 YFSETQ. The CDR3 has 16 residues. V shed 4 bases and J 4 bases; nucleotides not matched to a gene: 7.

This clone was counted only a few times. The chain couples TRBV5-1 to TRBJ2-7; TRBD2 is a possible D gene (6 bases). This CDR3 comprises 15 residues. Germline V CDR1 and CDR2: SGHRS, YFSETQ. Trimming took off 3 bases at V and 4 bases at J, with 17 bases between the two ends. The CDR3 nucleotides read TGCGCCAGCAGCTACGGAGGGGACTTGATATACGAGCAGTACTTC. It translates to CASSYGGDLIYEQYF.